This T cell receptor (beta chain) originates from a study of blood T cells in healthy people across ages. For the second PCR, which ran for about 6 to 11 cycles, a sample-barcoded 5' primer and a J-beta primer mix were used. TCRdb recomputed calls from the 5' RACE reads with MiXCR, one row per CDR3 protein. The sample carries some 1.5 million distinct CDR3 sequences, about 28% recorded once. The CDR3 length is 16 residues. To note about this clonotype: Just one base apart from a much larger clone, this may be a read error.

Per individual sample, total RNA of at least 6 micrograms was extracted. Input material: blood. The rearrangement links TRBV12-3 or TRBV12-4 to TRBJ2-7; 7 bases align to TRBD2. This receptor was identified in a woman aged 25 to 39 in good health. As DNA, the CDR3 is TGTGCCAGCGGTTTAGTCGGGACTACCTATACCTACGAGCAGTACTTC. This codes for CASGLVGTTYTYEQYF.